These 15 T cell receptor beta chains originate from one sample sequenced in a study of blood T cell repertoires in COVID-19. Assay: immunoSEQ multiplex PCR; the TCRdb copy retains only in-frame clones and omits some. The sample carries hundreds of thousands of clones, approximately 90% recorded once. Sequenced input: peripheral blood. These receptor sequences come from a man between 18 and 35 years old with active or convalescent COVID-19.

CDR3 nucleotides: TGCGCCAGCAGTCAAACCTCAAGAGGCACCAATCAGCCCCAGCATTTT. Translated, it gives CASSQTSRGTNQPQHF. The rearrangement links TRBV23-1 to TRBJ1-5; D uncertain. TRBV23-1 is filed as an ORF, its function uncertain. The CDR3 has 16 amino acids. The V end was cut by 2 bases, the J end by 3 bases, with 14 bases between.

The CDR3: CASSQSGSEGDNEQFF. The CDR3 DNA reads TGTGCCAGCAGCCAGAGCGGGAGTGAGGGGGACAATGAGCAGTTCTTC. The gene calls are TRBV7-2 and TRBJ2-1; 8 bases align to TRBD2. The length of the CDR3 is 16 residues. From germline, CDR1 is SGHTA and CDR2 FQGNSA. J lost 5 bases, V lost 5 bases, and 11 bases had no gene match.

The rearrangement joins TRBV18 to TRBJ1-3; 7 nucleotides match TRBD1. Looked up from germline, CDR1 is KGHSH and CDR2 is LQKENI. With 3 bases clipped from V and 3 bases from J, the junction kept 11 bases outside the gene matches. This CDR3 comprises 17 residues. CDR3 protein: CASSPYATGESGNTIYF. CDR3 in DNA: TGTGCCAGCTCACCCTATGCCACAGGGGAAAGTGGAAACACCATATATTTT.

This chain joins TRBV28 and TRBJ2-7, with 7 bases identical to TRBD1. This CDR3 comprises 15 residues. Losses at the gene ends were 6 bases for V and 4 bases for J; bases not matched to a gene: 12. CDR1 MDHEN and CDR2 SYDVKM come from the germline V gene. The CDR3 here is CASSYSTGVGYEQYF. The CDR3 DNA reads TGTGCCAGCAGCTATAGTACAGGGGTGGGTTACGAGCAGTACTTC.

The chain joins TRBV6-2 or TRBV6-3 to TRBJ2-7; perhaps TRBD2 as D (6 bases). This CDR3 is 14 amino acids long. Trimming shortened V by 6 bases and J by 2 bases, and 14 bases separated the two germline ends. Germline CDR1 and CDR2: MNHEY and SVGEGT. The CDR3 DNA sequence: TGTGCCAGCAGACCTGGGAGGAAGACCTACGAGCAGTACTTC. Encoded protein: CASRPGRKTYEQYF.

The gene calls are TRBV28 and TRBJ1-1; 7 bases are a match to TRBD1. The CDR3 consists of 11 residues. V shed 8 bases, J shed 11 bases, and the junction held 8 bases outside the gene matches. Germline assignment: CDR1 MDHEN and CDR2 SYDVKM. CDR3 loop: CASSRGPRAFF. CDR3 DNA sequence: TGTGCCAGCTCGAGGGGGCCGAGGGCTTTCTTT.

This chain uses TRBV7-7 with TRBJ2-7; 7 bases fit TRBD1. Trimming cost V 1 base and J 3 bases; bases outside gene matches: 0. The CDR3 spans 13 residues. CDR1 is SSHAT and CDR2 is FNYEAQ in the germline V gene (reference sequence). In DNA form, the CDR3 reads TGTGCCAGCAGCTTAGACAGGGGCTACGAGCAGTACTTC. It translates to CASSLDRGYEQYF.

This clone was recorded once. This sequence joins TRBV5-4 and TRBJ2-7, with a tentative D call TRBD1 (6 bases). This CDR3 comprises 13 residues. Trimming took 4 bases from V and 5 from J, leaving 13 bases between them. Germline V gives CDR1 SGHNT, CDR2 YYREEE (reference sequence). In DNA, the CDR3 is TGTGCCAGCAGCACTGACAGGCGTGACGAGCAGTACTTC. It codes for CASSTDRRDEQYF.

This sequence joins TRBV3-1 (or the pseudogene TRBV3-2) and TRBJ2-1, with 10 bases lining up with TRBD2. This CDR3 spans 16 amino acids. The junction had 10 bases not matched to a gene; V was cut back by 4 bases and J by 7 bases. The V gene's germline CDR1 is LGHDT and CDR2 YNNKEL (reference sequence). The CDR3 coding sequence is TGTGCCAGCAGCCCCCCCGGGAGCGGGAGGGGTAATGAGCAGTTCTTC. Its protein is CASSPPGSGRGNEQFF.

The rearrangement joins TRBV19 to TRBJ1-5; D ambiguous. Germline CDR1 and CDR2: LNHDA and SQIVND (reference sequence). The CDR3 is 13 residues long. V dropped 5 bases and J dropped 5 bases, with 10 bases sitting between them. The CDR3 coding sequence is TGTGCCAGTAGTTCGGAGGCTTATCAGCCCCAGCATTTT. Its protein is CASSSEAYQPQHF.

The rearrangement uses TRBV6-9 and TRBJ2-3; 8 bases agree with TRBD2. The germline CDR1 and CDR2 sequences are MNHGY and SVAAGI. V was clipped by 4 bases and J by 12 bases; unmatched bases: 9. CDR3 length equals 13 residues. The CDR3 sequence: CASSSHKRGPQYF. The CDR3 nucleotides read TGTGCCAGCAGTTCCCATAAGCGGGGGCCCCAGTATTTT.

The chain links TRBV19 to TRBJ2-1; TRBD2 aligns across 8 bases. V gave up 4 bases and J gave up 5 bases; unmatched junction bases: 7. CDR1 LNHDA and CDR2 SQIVND come from the germline V gene (reference sequence). This CDR3 region has 15 residues. The CDR3 region is CASSNSGEVNNEQFF. The CDR3 nucleotides are TGTGCCAGTAGTAATAGCGGGGAGGTTAACAATGAGCAGTTCTTC.

V and J are TRBV2 and TRBJ1-4, with 8 nucleotides matching TRBD1. Germline V gene lookup returns CDR1 SNHLY and CDR2 FYNNEI. CDR3 size: 15 residues. Trimming cost V 1 base and J 6 bases; bases outside gene matches: 4. CDR3 bases: TGTGCCAGCAGTGAAGATAGACAGGGGTATGAAAAACTGTTTTTT. Encoded protein: CASSEDRQGYEKLFF.

The chain is built from TRBV27 and TRBJ2-5; 8 bases match TRBD1. There are 14 residues in the CDR3. CDR1 and CDR2 from the germline V gene are MNHEY and SMNVEV (reference sequence). Losses at the gene ends were 5 bases for V and 4 bases for J; bases not matched to a gene: 6. This CDR3 is CASSLRGRGETQYF. CDR3 coding DNA: TGTGCCAGCAGTCTCAGGGGGCGGGGAGAGACCCAGTACTTC.

This sequence joins TRBV28 and TRBJ2-6; TRBD2 might be the D (5 bases). The V end lost 5 bases, the J end lost 0 bases, and 11 bases lay between the germline ends. The CDR3 loop spans 16 amino acids. The germline gives CDR1 MDHEN, CDR2 SYDVKM. DNA for the CDR3: TGTGCCAGCAGTCCTAGCAGAACCTCTGGGGCCAACGTCCTGACTTTC. Its protein product is CASSPSRTSGANVLTF. The full variable domain, rest sourced from reference TRBV28 and TRBJ2-6, is DVKVTQSSRYLVKRTGEKVFLECVQDMDHENMFWYRQDPGLGLRLIYFSYDVKMKEKGDIPEGYSVSREKKERFSLILESASTNQTSMYLCASSPSRTSGANVLTFGAGSRLTVL.